These 27 T cell receptor beta chains were all obtained from the same sample, sequenced in a study of T cell responses to AZD1222 COVID-19 vaccine. Assay: immunoSEQ multiplex PCR; the TCRdb copy retains only in-frame clones and omits some. The data show 250,000 or so clones, with about 92% seen just once and 0.5% to 0.65% held by the top ten. The sample consisted of peripheral blood, taken on day 0 of AZD1222 vaccination. These receptors all stem from an adult in good health.

The rearrangement joins TRBV10-3 to TRBJ2-7; 8 bases are shared with TRBD1. CDR3 length equals 13 residues. Germline V gives CDR1 ENHRY, CDR2 SYGVKD. V lost 7 bases, J lost 2 bases, and 4 bases stayed unmatched. The DNA of the CDR3 is TGTGCCATCAAGGACAGGGACACCTACGAGCAGTACTTC. Its translation: CAIKDRDTYEQYF.

The J gene is TRBJ2-7, the V gene TRBV7-2; no firm D call. This CDR3 is 12 amino acids long. Trimming pared 4 bases from V and 3 bases from J, leaving 7 bases between. From germline, CDR1 is SGHTA and CDR2 FQGNSA. The CDR3 loop is CASSSNYYEQYF. The CDR3 DNA reads TGTGCCAGCAGCTCTAACTACTACGAGCAGTACTTC.

The V and J genes are TRBV5-4 and TRBJ2-7; 10 nucleotides match TRBD1. V shed 4 bases, J shed 6 bases, and the junction held 7 bases outside the gene matches. Germline-derived CDR1 and CDR2 are SGHNT and YYREEE (reference sequence). The CDR3 sequence is 14 residues long. Here the CDR3 reads CASSRGQGMAEQYF. The DNA for the CDR3 is TGTGCCAGCAGCAGGGGACAGGGGATGGCCGAGCAGTACTTC.

The rearrangement joins TRBV10-3 to TRBJ1-2, with TRBD1 matching 11 bases. V was pared by 5 bases and J by 5 bases, with 7 bases of the junction left unmatched. The V gene's germline CDR1 is ENHRY and CDR2 SYGVKD. The CDR3 is 15 residues long. The CDR3 DNA sequence: TGTGCCATCAGTTCCAGGACAGGGGGCATGTATGGCTACACCTTC. Its translation: CAISSRTGGMYGYTF.

This chain joins TRBV6-5 and TRBJ1-4; D gene uncertain. The CDR3 extends over 14 amino acids. Trimming stripped 5 bases from V and 3 bases from J, with 10 bases between. Germline V gives CDR1 MNHEY, CDR2 SVGAGI. The CDR3 DNA reads TGTGCCAGCAGTCCTAGGGCGCCTAATGAAAAACTGTTTTTT. Translating gives CASSPRAPNEKLFF.

The chain has TRBV7-9 and TRBJ2-7; 10 positions match TRBD1. Germline V gene lookup returns CDR1 SEHNR and CDR2 FQNEAQ (reference sequence). This CDR3 comprises 14 residues. J gave up 2 bases and V 5 bases, and 3 bases lay outside the gene matches. CDR3 sequence reads: CASSTGQGPYEQYF. DNA of the CDR3: TGTGCCAGCAGCACGGGACAGGGGCCCTACGAGCAGTACTTC.

The rearrangement links TRBV7-2 to TRBJ1-5; 7 bases are a match to TRBD1. This CDR3 has 15 residues. The V gene's germline CDR1 is SGHTA and CDR2 FQGNSA. V trimming: 5 bases; J trimming: 1 base; junction bases outside the gene matches: 5. The CDR3 sequence is CASSLGTASNQPQHF. The CDR3 bases are TGTGCCAGCAGCCTTGGGACAGCGAGCAATCAGCCCCAGCATTTT.

V is TRBV5-4 and J is TRBJ2-3; 9 bases are a match to TRBD2. Germline CDR1 is SGHNT and CDR2 is YYREEE (reference sequence). There are 15 residues in the CDR3. With 2 bases clipped from V and 2 bases from J, the junction kept 3 bases outside the gene matches. This chain's CDR3 is CASSLAGGYTDTQYF. CDR3 in DNA: TGTGCCAGCAGCTTAGCGGGGGGATACACAGATACGCAGTATTTT.

The V call is TRBV30, the J call TRBJ1-6; TRBD1 might be the D (5 bases). CDR1 is GTSNPN, CDR2 SVGIG, per germline (reference sequence). This CDR3 has 14 amino acids. Trimming took off 2 bases at V and 7 bases at J, with 12 bases between the two ends. CDR3 bases: TGTGCCTGGAGTAAGGGGCCAGTAAATTCACCCCTCCACTTT. Translating gives CAWSKGPVNSPLHF.

The CDR3 region has the DNA TGTGCCAGCAGCTTGGTTAGCGGTACCTACGAGCAGTACTTC. This translates into CASSLVSGTYEQYF. This chain links TRBV7-2 with TRBJ2-7; D is perhaps TRBD2 (6 bases). The germline V and J ends were trimmed by 3 bases and 2 bases, with 11 bases remaining between them. Germline CDR1 reads SGHTA; CDR2 reads FQGNSA. This CDR3 has 14 amino acids.

In this sample, this clone turned up once. The chain recombines TRBV6-2 or TRBV6-3 with TRBJ2-5, with 10 positions matching TRBD2. Germline V gene data show CDR1 as MNHEY and CDR2 as SVGEGT. Unmatched junction bases numbered 9, after V lost 0 bases and J lost 5 bases. There are 17 residues in the CDR3. In DNA form, the CDR3 reads TGTGCCAGCAGTTACTCAAACGCCGGGACTAGCGAGGAGACCCAGTACTTC. This translates into CASSYSNAGTSEETQYF.

CDR3 sequence: CASSLGGSEAFF. DNA for the CDR3: TGTGCCAGCAGCTTGGGGGGCTCTGAAGCTTTCTTT. This chain links TRBV7-7 with TRBJ1-1; D may be TRBD1 (6 bases). V was shortened by 3 bases and J by 6 bases, with 8 bases between the two germline ends. The length of the CDR3 is 12 residues. CDR1 and CDR2 (germline): SSHAT, FNYEAQ (reference sequence).

About this clone itself: Within the sample, other DNA sequences also encode this same CDR3. The chain uses TRBV28 and TRBJ1-1; D remains ambiguous. Trimming took off 4 bases at V and 2 bases at J, with 5 bases between the two ends. The CDR3 totals 12 residues. The V gene's germline CDR1 is MDHEN and CDR2 SYDVKM. The CDR3 coding sequence is TGTGCCAGCAGTTCGGGAAACACTGAAGCTTTCTTT. It specifies CASSSGNTEAFF.

V gene TRBV6-2 or TRBV6-3 combines with J gene TRBJ1-1; 10 bases line up with TRBD1. Germline CDR1 is MNHEY and CDR2 is SVGEGT. Trimming took 5 bases from V and 4 from J; bases not matched to a gene: 4. This CDR3 has 14 residues. CDR3 sequence: CASSRQGAITEAFF. The DNA for the CDR3 is TGTGCCAGCAGTAGACAGGGGGCGATCACTGAAGCTTTCTTT.

As concerns this clone: Additional DNA sequences in this sample encode the identical CDR3. This chain links TRBV5-1 with TRBJ1-4; possibly TRBD1 for D (6 bases). Trimming pared 0 bases from V and 0 bases from J, leaving 12 bases between. This CDR3 is 17 amino acids long. The germline CDR1 and CDR2 sequences are SGHRS and YFSETQ. DNA of the CDR3: TGCGCCAGCAGCTTGGGGCAGGGGCGAACAACTAATGAAAAACTGTTTTTT. Translation gives CASSLGQGRTTNEKLFF.

The rearrangement links TRBV28 to TRBJ2-2; 14 bases are shared with TRBD2. The germline V gene encodes CDR1 MDHEN and CDR2 SYDVKM. This CDR3 comprises 14 residues. With 11 bases clipped from V and 3 bases from J, the junction kept 2 bases outside the gene matches. This CDR3 is CAAGLAGDTGELFF. As DNA, the CDR3 is TGTGCCGCGGGACTAGCGGGGGACACCGGGGAGCTGTTTTTT.

V usage is TRBV24-1 and J usage is TRBJ2-1; D remains ambiguous. The germline V and J ends were trimmed by 4 bases and 4 bases, with 10 bases remaining between them. Germline CDR1 KGHDR, CDR2 SFDVKD. This CDR3 contains 14 residues. DNA of the CDR3: TGTGCCACCAGTGACCCCGCCCTGTACAATGAGCAGTTCTTC. Translating it yields CATSDPALYNEQFF.

The chain has TRBV24-1 and TRBJ2-3; D assignment may be TRBD1 or TRBD2 (5 bases each). Germline-derived CDR1 and CDR2 are KGHDR and SFDVKD. The germline V and J ends were trimmed by 6 bases and 0 bases, with 12 bases remaining between them. The CDR3 is 15 residues long. CDR3 amino acids: CATSIGGHSTDTQYF. CDR3 nucleotides: TGTGCCACCAGTATTGGGGGTCACAGCACAGATACGCAGTATTTT.

The DNA of the CDR3 is TGTGCCAGCAGCTTTCCGCTAGCAGCAGATACGCAGTATTTT. Protein product: CASSFPLAADTQYF. This chain uses TRBV7-2 with TRBJ2-3; perhaps TRBD2 as D (5 bases). The germline V gene encodes CDR1 SGHTA and CDR2 FQGNSA. The CDR3 has 14 residues. V was cut by 3 bases and J by 4 bases, with 11 bases left in between.

The chain joins TRBV6-2 or TRBV6-3 to TRBJ1-2; D not certain. The length of the CDR3 is 15 residues. The V end was cut by 4 bases, the J end by 4 bases, with 16 bases between. The germline gives CDR1 MNHEY, CDR2 SVGEGT. The CDR3 DNA reads TGTGCCAGCAGTTTGCCCTCGCGTGGACTCTATGGCTACACCTTC. This translates into CASSLPSRGLYGYTF.

This chain joins TRBV27 and TRBJ1-2; 8 bases agree with TRBD1. Trimming removed 3 bases from V and 4 bases from J; junction bases left unmatched: 7. CDR1 is MNHEY, CDR2 SMNVEV, per germline (reference sequence). CDR3 size: 15 residues. The DNA of the CDR3 is TGTGCCAGCAGTTTTTCAGGGGGCGTCGGCTATGGCTACACCTTC. Translation gives CASSFSGGVGYGYTF.

This chain uses TRBV7-3 with TRBJ2-5; tentatively, D is TRBD2 (5 bases). The CDR3 runs 13 residues. V was pared by 8 bases and J by 1 base, with 11 bases between. The germline V gene has CDR1 SGHTA and CDR2 FQGTGA. In nucleotides, the CDR3 is TGTGCCAGCTCCGGTAGCGCCCAAGAGACCCAGTACTTC. Translation gives CASSGSAQETQYF. Full variable domain (outside the CDR3, taken from reference TRBV7-3 and TRBJ2-5): GAGVSQTPSNKVTEKGKYVELRCDPISGHTALYWYRQSLGQGPEFLIYFQGTGAADDSGLPNDRFFAVRPEGSVSTLKIQRTERGDSAVYLCASSGSAQETQYFGPGTRLLVL.

This sequence joins TRBV11-2 and TRBJ2-7; TRBD1 agrees at 7 bases. Germline CDR1 reads SGHAT; CDR2 reads FQNNGV. The J segment lost 2 bases and the V segment lost 3 bases, leaving 7 bases of the junction unmatched. The CDR3 runs to 15 residues. The CDR3 region is CASSLIKGQPYEQYF. For the CDR3, the DNA is TGTGCCAGCAGCTTGATAAAGGGACAGCCCTACGAGCAGTACTTC.

The chain is built from TRBV5-4 and TRBJ2-7; 9 bases match TRBD1. This CDR3 contains 14 residues. Germline CDR1 reads SGHNT; CDR2 reads YYREEE (reference sequence). V was clipped by 4 bases and J by 5 bases; unmatched bases: 7. The CDR3 reads CASSISGTGNEQYF. DNA of the CDR3: TGTGCCAGCAGCATCTCCGGGACAGGGAACGAGCAGTACTTC.

The chain is built from TRBV5-4 and TRBJ1-1; D unclear. V was clipped by 3 bases and J by 5 bases, with 14 bases between them. CDR1 and CDR2 from the germline V gene are SGHNT and YYREEE (reference sequence). The CDR3 is 14 residues long. Here the CDR3 reads CASSSSAGGTEAFF. The CDR3 DNA is TGTGCCAGCAGCTCCAGTGCGGGCGGGACTGAAGCTTTCTTT.

The chain recombines TRBV12-3 or TRBV12-4 with TRBJ2-1; tentative D call: TRBD1 (6 bases). V was pared by 5 bases and J by 15 bases, with 14 bases between. CDR3 length equals 11 residues. In DNA form, the CDR3 reads TGTGCCAGCAGTCCCAGGGGTGTTCTGTTCTTC. Protein: CASSPRGVLFF.

The rearrangement joins TRBV4-3 to TRBJ1-4, with D tentatively TRBD1 (5 bases). Trimming took off 4 bases at V and 6 bases at J, with 12 bases between the two ends. Germline V CDR1 and CDR2: LGHNA, YSLEER. This CDR3 contains 14 residues. The CDR3 region is CASSRRAGDEKLFF. The CDR3, as DNA: TGCGCCAGCAGCCGCAGGGCGGGTGATGAAAAACTGTTTTTT.